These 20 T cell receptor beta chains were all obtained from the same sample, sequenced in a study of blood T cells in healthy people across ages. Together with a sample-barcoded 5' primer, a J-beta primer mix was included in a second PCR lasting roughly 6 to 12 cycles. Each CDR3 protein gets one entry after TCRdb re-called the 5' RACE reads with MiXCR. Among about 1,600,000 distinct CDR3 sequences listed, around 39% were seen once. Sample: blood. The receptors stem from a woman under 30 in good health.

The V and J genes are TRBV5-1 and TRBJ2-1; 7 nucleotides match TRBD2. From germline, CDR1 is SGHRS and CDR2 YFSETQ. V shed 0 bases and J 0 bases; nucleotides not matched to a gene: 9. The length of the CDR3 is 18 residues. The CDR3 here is CASSLDRDYPSSYNEQFF. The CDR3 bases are TGCGCCAGCAGCTTGGACCGGGACTACCCGAGCTCCTACAATGAGCAGTTCTTC.

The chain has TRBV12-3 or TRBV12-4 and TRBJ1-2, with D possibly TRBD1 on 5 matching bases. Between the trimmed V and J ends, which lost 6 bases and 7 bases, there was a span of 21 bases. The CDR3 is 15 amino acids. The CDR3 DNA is TGTGCCAGCAGCGAGCGGGACGCCGATTGGTTTGGCTACACCTTC. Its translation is CASSERDADWFGYTF.

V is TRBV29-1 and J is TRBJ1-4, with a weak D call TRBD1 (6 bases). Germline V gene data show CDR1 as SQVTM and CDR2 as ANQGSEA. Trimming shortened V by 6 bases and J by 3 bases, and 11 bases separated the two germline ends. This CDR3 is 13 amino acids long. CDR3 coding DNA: TGCAGCGTCTTGAGGGGGTCTAATGAAAAACTGTTTTTT. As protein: CSVLRGSNEKLFF.

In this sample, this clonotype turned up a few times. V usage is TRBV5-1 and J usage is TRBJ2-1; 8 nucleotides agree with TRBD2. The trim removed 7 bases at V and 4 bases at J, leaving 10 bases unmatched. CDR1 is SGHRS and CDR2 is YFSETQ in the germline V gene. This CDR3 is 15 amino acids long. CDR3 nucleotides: TGCGCCAGCGAAGCTACGGGAGGGGGATACAATGAGCAGTTCTTC. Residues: CASEATGGGYNEQFF.

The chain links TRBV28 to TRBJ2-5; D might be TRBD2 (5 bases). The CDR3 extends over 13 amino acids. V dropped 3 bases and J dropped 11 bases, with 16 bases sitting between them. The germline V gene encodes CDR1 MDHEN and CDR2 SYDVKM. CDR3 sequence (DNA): TGTGCCAGCAGTTTGTCGGGAAACGGGGAGCAGTACTTC. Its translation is CASSLSGNGEQYF.

CDR3 loop: CASSPGGGLENEQFF. The CDR3, as DNA: TGTGCCAGCAGCCCAGGGGGGGGCTTAGAAAATGAGCAGTTCTTC. The chain uses TRBV7-6 and TRBJ2-1; D tentatively fits TRBD1 or TRBD2 (7 bases each). The CDR3 loop spans 15 amino acids. With 5 bases removed from V and 7 bases from J, the gap between germline ends came to 18 bases. In germline, CDR1 is SGHVS, CDR2 FNYEAQ.

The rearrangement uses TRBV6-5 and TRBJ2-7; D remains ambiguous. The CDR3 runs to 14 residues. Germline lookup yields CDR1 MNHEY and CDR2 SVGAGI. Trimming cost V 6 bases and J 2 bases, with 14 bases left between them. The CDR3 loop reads CASSHPGPTYEQYF. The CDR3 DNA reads TGTGCCAGCAGCCACCCCGGACCAACCTACGAGCAGTACTTC.

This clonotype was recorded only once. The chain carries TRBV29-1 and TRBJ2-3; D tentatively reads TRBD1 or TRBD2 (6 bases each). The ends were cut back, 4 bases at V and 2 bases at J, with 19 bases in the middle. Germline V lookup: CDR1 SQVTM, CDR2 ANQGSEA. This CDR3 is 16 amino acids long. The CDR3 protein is CSVADSGGDPTDTQYF. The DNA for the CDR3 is TGCAGCGTTGCGGATTCCGGGGGCGATCCCACAGATACGCAGTATTTT.

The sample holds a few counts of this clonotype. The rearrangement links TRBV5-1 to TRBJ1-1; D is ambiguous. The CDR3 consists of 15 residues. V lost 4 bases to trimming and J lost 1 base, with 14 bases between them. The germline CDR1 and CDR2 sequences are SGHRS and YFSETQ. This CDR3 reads CASSERPSQNTEAFF. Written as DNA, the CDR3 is TGCGCCAGCAGCGAGAGACCGTCCCAGAACACTGAAGCTTTCTTT.

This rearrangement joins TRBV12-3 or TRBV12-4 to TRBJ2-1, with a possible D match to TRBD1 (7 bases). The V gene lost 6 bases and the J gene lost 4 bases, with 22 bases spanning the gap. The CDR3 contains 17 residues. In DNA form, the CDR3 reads TGTGCCAGCAGCCCGGGTAGGGGGGACAGCATATACAATGAGCAGTTCTTC. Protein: CASSPGRGDSIYNEQFF.

CDR3 amino acids: CASSQGDPLYGYTF. Written as DNA, the CDR3 is TGCGCCAGCAGCCAAGGCGACCCGCTCTATGGCTACACCTTC. The V and J genes are TRBV4-1 and TRBJ1-2, with no clear D. Trimming took 1 base from V and 4 from J, leaving 10 bases between them. This CDR3 comprises 14 residues. CDR1 and CDR2 (germline): MGHRA, YSYEKL.

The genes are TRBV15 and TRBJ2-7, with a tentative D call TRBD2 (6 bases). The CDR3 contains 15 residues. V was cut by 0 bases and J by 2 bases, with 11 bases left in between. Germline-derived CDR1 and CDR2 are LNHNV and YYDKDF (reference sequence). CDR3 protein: CATSRDAGTPYEQYF. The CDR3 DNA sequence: TGTGCCACCAGCAGAGATGCGGGGACCCCCTACGAGCAGTACTTC.

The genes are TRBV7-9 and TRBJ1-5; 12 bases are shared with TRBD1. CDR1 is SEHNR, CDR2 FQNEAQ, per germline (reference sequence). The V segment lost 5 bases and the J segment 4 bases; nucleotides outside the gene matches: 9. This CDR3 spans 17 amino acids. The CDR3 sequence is CASSPGTGGWDNQPQHF. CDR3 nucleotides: TGTGCCAGCAGCCCAGGGACAGGGGGCTGGGATAATCAGCCCCAGCATTTT.

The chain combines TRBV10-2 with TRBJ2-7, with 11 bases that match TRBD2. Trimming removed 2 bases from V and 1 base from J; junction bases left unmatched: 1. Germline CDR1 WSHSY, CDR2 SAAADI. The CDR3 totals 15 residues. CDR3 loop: CASSEPSGGSYEQYF. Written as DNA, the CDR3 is TGCGCCAGCAGTGAGCCTAGCGGGGGGTCCTACGAGCAGTACTTC.

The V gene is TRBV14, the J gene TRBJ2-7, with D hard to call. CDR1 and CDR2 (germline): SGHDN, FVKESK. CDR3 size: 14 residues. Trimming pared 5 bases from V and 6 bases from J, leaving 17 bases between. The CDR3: CASSFNVAVTEQYF. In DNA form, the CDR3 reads TGTGCCAGCAGCTTCAACGTGGCCGTAACCGAGCAGTACTTC. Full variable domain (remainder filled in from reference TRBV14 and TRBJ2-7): EAGVTQFPSHSVIEKGQTVTLRCDPISGHDNLYWYRRVMGKEIKFLLHFVKESKQDESGMPNNRFLAERTGGTYSTLKVQPAELEDSGVYFCASSFNVAVTEQYFGPGTRLTVT.

The chain's CDR3 is CASSYGTANTEAFF. CDR3 bases: TGTGCCAGCAGTTATGGGACAGCCAACACTGAAGCTTTCTTT. This chain links TRBV6-6 with TRBJ1-1; TRBD1 aligns across 7 bases. Unmatched junction bases numbered 3, after V lost 3 bases and J lost 2 bases. In germline, CDR1 is MNHNY, CDR2 SVGAGI (reference sequence). The CDR3 is made up of 14 amino acids.

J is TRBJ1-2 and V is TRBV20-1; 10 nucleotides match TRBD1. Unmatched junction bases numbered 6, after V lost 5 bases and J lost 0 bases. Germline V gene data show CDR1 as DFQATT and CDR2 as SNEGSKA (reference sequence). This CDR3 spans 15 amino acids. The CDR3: CSAPPDRGTNYGYTF. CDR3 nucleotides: TGCAGTGCTCCCCCGGACAGGGGGACTAACTATGGCTACACCTTC.

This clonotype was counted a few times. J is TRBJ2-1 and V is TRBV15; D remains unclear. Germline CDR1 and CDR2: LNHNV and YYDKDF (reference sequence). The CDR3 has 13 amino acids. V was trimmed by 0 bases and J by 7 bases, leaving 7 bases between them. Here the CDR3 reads CATSRDLLNEQFF. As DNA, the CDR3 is TGTGCCACCAGCAGAGATTTATTGAATGAGCAGTTCTTC.

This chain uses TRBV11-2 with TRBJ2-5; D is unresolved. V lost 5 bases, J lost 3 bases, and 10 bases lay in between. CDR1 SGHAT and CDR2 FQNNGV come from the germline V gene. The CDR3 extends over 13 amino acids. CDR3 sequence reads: CASSVVLEETQYF. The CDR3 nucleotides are TGTGCCAGCAGCGTAGTTCTCGAAGAGACCCAGTACTTC.

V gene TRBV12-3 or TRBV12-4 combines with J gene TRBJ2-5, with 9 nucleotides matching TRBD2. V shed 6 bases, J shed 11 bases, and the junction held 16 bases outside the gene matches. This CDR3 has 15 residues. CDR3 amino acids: CASRSPPSGANEQYF. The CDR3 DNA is TGTGCCAGCAGATCTCCGCCTAGCGGGGCCAATGAGCAGTACTTC.